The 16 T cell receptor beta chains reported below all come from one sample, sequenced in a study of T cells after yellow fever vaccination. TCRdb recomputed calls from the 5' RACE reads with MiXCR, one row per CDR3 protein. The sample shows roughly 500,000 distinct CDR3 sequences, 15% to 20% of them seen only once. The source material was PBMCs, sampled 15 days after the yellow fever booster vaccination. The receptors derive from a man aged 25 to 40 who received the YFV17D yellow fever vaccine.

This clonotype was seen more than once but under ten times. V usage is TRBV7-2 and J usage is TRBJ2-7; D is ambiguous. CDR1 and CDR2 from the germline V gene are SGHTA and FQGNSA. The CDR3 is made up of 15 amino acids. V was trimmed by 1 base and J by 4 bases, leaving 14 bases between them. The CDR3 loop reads CASSLGTGGWYEQYF. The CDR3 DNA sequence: TGTGCCAGCAGCTTAGGGACGGGCGGATGGTACGAGCAGTACTTC.

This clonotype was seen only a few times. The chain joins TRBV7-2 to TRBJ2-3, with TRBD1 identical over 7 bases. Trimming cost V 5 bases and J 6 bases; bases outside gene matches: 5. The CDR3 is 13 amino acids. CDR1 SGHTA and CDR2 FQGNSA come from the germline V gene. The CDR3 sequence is CASSILQGDTQYF. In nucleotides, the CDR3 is TGTGCCAGCAGCATCCTACAGGGGGATACGCAGTATTTT.

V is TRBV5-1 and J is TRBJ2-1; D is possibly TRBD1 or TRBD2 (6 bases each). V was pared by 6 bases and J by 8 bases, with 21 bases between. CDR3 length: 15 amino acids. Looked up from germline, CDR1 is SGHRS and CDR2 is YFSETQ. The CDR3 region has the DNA TGCGCCAGCATCTCGGACGGGGGCTCGAGACATGAGCAGTTCTTC. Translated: CASISDGGSRHEQFF. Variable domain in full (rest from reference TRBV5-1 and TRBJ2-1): KAGVTQTPRYLIKTRGQQVTLSCSPISGHRSVSWYQQTPGQGLQFLFEYFSETQRNKGNFPGRFSGRQFSNSRSEMNVSTLELGDSALYLCASISDGGSRHEQFFGPGTRLTVL.

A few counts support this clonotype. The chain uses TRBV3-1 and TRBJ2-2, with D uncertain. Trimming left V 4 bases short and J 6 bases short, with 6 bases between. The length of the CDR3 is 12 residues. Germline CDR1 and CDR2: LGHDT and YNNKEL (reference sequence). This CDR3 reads CASSRLSGELFF. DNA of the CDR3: TGTGCCAGCAGCCGCCTTTCCGGGGAGCTGTTTTTT.

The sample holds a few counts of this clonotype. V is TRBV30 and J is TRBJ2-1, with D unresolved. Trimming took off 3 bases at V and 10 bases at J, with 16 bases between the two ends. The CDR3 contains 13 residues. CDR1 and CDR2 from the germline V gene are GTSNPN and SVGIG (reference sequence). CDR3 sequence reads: CAWSMSGLEEQFF. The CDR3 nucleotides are TGTGCCTGGAGCATGAGTGGGCTGGAGGAGCAGTTCTTC.

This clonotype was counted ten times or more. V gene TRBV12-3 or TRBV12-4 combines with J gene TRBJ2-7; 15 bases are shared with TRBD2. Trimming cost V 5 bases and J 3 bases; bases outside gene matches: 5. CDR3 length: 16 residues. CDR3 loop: CASSGLAGGQGYEQYF. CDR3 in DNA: TGTGCCAGCAGTGGACTAGCGGGAGGGCAAGGCTACGAGCAGTACTTC.

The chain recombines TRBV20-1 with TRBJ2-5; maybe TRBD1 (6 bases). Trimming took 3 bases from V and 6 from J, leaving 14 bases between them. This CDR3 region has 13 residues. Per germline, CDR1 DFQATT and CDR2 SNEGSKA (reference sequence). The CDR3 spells CSASSGESKTQYF. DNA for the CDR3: TGCAGTGCTAGCTCAGGGGAGTCGAAGACCCAGTACTTC.

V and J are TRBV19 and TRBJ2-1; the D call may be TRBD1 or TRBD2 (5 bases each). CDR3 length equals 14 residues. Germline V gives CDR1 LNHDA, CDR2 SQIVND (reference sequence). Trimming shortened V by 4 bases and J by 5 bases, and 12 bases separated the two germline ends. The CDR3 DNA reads TGTGCCAGTAGTAAATGGGACCTGAACAATGAGCAGTTCTTC. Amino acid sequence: CASSKWDLNNEQFF.

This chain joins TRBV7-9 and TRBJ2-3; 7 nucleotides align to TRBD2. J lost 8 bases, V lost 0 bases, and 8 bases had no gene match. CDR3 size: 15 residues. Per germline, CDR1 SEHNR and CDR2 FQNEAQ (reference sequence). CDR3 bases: TGTGCCAGCAGCTTAGCCCTTGCGGGAGTAGGTACGCAGTATTTT. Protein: CASSLALAGVGTQYF.

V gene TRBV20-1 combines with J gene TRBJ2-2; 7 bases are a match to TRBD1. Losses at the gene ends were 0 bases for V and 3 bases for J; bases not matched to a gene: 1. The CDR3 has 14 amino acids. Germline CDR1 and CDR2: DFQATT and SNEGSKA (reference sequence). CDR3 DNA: TGCAGTGCTAGAGAGGGACAGTACACCGGGGAGCTGTTTTTT. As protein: CSAREGQYTGELFF.

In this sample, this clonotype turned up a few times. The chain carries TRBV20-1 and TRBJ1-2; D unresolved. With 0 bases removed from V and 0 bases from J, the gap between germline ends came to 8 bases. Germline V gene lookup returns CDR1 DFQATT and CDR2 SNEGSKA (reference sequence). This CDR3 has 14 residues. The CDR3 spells CSARDRAANYGYTF. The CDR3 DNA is TGCAGTGCTAGAGACCGTGCCGCTAACTATGGCTACACCTTC.

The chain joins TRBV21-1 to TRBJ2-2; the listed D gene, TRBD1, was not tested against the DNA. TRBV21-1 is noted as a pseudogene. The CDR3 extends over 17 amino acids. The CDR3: CAITNQGAQANTGELFF. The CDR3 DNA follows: TGTGCCATCACGAACCAGGGGGCCCAAGCTAACACCGGGGAGCTGTTTTTT.

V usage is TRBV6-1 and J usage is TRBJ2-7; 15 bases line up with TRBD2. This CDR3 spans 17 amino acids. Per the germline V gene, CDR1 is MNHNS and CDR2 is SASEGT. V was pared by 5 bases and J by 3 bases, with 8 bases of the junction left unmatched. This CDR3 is CASSHPPGLAGGYEQYF. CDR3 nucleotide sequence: TGTGCCAGCAGTCATCCTCCGGGACTAGCGGGAGGCTACGAGCAGTACTTC.

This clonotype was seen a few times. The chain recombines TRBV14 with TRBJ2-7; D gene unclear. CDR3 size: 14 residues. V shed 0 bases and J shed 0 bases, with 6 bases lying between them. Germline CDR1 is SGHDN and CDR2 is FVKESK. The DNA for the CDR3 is TGTGCCAGCAGCCAAGAGGGCTACTCCTACGAGCAGTACTTC. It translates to CASSQEGYSYEQYF.

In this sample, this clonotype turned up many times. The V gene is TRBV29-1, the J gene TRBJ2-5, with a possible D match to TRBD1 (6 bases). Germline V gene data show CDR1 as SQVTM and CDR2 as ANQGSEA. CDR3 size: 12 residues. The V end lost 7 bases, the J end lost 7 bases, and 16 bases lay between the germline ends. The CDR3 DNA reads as TGCAGCGCAGACAGGACGGACGGGACCCAGTACTTC. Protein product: CSADRTDGTQYF.

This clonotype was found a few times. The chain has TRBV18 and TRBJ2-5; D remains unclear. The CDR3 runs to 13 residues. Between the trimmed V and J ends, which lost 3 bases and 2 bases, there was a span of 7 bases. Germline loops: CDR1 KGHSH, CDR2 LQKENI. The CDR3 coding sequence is TGTGCCAGCTCACCCTCGATTCAAGAGACCCAGTACTTC. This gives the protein CASSPSIQETQYF.